This T cell receptor beta chain appears in the sequencing data of a study of blood T cell repertoires in COVID-19. Study background: Donors in the United States, Italy and Spain gave samples during acute or convalescent COVID-19. PBMCs, B-cell-depleted T cells, or T cells provided the cDNA or gDNA that made up the material.

The authors' processing: Using reference gene primer amplification, nucleated cell counts were estimated. The method was immunoSEQ multiplex PCR; TCRdb's version includes in-frame clones alone and lacks a portion of them. The V and J calls and clone size were taken over from that table, and D and trimming were inferred from the DNA. The data contain about 270,000 clones, under 90% of them seen just once; the ten biggest clones take up 2% to 2.5%. The CDR3 sequence is 13 residues long. CDR1 is MRHNA, CDR2 SNTAGT, per germline. V lost 6 bases, J lost 3 bases, and 0 bases stayed unmatched. This receptor was obtained from a man aged 50-59 years with acute or convalescent COVID-19. This rearrangement joins TRBV6-4 to TRBJ1-1; 11 nucleotides agree with TRBD1. Sequenced material: peripheral blood. The CDR3 reads CASRGQGDTEAFF. The CDR3 DNA follows: TGTGCCAGCAGGGGACAGGGGGACACTGAAGCTTTCTTT.